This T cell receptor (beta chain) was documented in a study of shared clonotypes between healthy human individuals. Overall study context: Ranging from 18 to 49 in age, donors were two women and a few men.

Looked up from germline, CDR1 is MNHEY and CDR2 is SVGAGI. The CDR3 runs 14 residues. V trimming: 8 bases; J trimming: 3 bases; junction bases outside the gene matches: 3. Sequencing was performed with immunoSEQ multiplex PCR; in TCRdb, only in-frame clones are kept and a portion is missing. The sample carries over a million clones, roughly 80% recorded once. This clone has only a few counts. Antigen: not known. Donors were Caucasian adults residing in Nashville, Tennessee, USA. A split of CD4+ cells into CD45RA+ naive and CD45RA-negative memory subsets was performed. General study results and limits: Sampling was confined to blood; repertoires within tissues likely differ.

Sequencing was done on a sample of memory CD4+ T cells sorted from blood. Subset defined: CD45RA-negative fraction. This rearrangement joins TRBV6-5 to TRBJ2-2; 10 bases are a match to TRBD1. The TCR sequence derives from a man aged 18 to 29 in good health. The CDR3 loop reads CASRGTGDTGELFF. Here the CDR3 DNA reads TGTGCCAGCCGCGGGACAGGGGACACCGGGGAGCTGTTTTTT.